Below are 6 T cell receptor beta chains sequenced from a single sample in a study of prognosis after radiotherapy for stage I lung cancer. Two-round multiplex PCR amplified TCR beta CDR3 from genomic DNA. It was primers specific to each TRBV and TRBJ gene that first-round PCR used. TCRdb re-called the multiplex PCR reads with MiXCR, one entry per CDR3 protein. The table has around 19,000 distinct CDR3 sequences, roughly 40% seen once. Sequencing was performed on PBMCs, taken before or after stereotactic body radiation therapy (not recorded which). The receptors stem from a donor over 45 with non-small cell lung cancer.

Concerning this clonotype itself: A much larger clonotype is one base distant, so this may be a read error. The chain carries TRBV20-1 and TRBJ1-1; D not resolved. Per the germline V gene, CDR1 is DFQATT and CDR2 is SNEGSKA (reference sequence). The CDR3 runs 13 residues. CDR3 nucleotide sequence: TGCAGTGCTAGAGATGTGAGGAACATTGAAGCTTTCTTT. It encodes CSARDVRNIEAFF.

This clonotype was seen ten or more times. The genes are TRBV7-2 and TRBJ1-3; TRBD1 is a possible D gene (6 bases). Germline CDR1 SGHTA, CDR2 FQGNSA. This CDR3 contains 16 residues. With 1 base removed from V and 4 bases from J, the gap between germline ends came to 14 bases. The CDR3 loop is CASSLVAGDSGNTIYF. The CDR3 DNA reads TGTGCCAGCAGCTTAGTCGCAGGGGATTCCGGAAACACCATATATTTT.

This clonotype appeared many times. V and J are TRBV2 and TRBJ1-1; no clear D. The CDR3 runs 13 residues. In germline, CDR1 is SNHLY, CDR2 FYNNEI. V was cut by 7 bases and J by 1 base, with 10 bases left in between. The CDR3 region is CASTRGKNTEAFF. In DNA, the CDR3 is TGTGCCAGCACCCGCGGCAAGAACACTGAAGCTTTCTTT. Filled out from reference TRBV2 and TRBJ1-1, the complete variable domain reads EPEVTQTPSHQVTQMGQEVILRCVPISNHLYFYWYRQILGQKVEFLVSFYNNEISEKSEIFDDQFSVERPDGSNFTLKIRSTKLEDSAMYFCASTRGKNTEAFFGQGTRLTVV.

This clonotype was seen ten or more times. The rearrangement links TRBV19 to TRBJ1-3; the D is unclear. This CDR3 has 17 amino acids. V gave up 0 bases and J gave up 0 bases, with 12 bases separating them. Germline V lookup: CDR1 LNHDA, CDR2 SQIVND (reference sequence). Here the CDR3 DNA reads TGTGCCAGTAGTATAGAAGGCAGTCCTTCCTCTGGAAACACCATATATTTT. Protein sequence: CASSIEGSPSSGNTIYF.

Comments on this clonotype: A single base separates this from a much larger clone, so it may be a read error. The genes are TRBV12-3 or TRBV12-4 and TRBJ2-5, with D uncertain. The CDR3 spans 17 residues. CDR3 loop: CASSWFVGVISQDTQYF. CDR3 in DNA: TGTGCCAGCAGTTGGTTTGTGGGTGTAATTTCCCAAGATACCCAGTACTTC.

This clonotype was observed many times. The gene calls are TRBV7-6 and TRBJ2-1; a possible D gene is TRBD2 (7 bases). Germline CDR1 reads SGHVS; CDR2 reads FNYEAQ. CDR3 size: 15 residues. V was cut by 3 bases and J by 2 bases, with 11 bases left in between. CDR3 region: CASSFAGAAYNEQFF. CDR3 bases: TGTGCCAGCAGCTTCGCGGGGGCTGCCTACAATGAGCAGTTCTTC. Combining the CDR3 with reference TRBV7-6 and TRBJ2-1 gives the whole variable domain GAGVSQSPRYKVTKRGQDVALRCDPISGHVSLYWYRQALGQGPEFLTYFNYEAQQDKSGLPNDRFSAERPEGSISTLTIQRTEQRDSAMYRCASSFAGAAYNEQFFGPGTRLTVL.